Shown below are 18 T cell receptor beta chains from a single sample sequenced in a study of human T cells and chemical hapten exposure. The time point was: patch test 1, 2 weeks after DPC sensitization. Regarding treatment: therapeutic diphenylcyclopropenone sensitization with weekly scalp DPC. TCRdb re-called the RACE reads with MiXCR, one entry per CDR3 protein. The data show approximately 90,000 distinct CDR3 sequences, roughly a tenth seen once. Sequencing was performed on whole blood, taken in connection with sensitization to the hapten diphenylcyclopropenone (DPC). The receptors shown here come from a man aged 35-49 years with alopecia areata. Some clones in this sample may be carry-over from other donors' samples.

The chain has TRBV4-3 and TRBJ2-3; D remains unclear. Trimming removed 0 bases at V and 4 bases at J, with 11 bases between. Germline-derived CDR1 and CDR2 are LGHNA and YSLEER. This CDR3 has 15 residues. As DNA, the CDR3 is TGCGCCAGCAGCCAAGAGTCCCAGCGCGCAGATACGCAGTATTTT. It codes for CASSQESQRADTQYF.

This clonotype appeared many times. CDR3 residues: CSVDGTDVYGYTF. CDR3 nucleotide sequence: TGCAGCGTTGACGGGACGGATGTCTATGGCTACACCTTC. V gene TRBV29-1 combines with J gene TRBJ1-2, with a weak D call TRBD1 (5 bases). Germline CDR1 reads SQVTM; CDR2 reads ANQGSEA. Trimming took 3 bases from V and 4 from J, leaving 12 bases between them. The CDR3 is 13 residues long. Full variable domain (remainder filled in from reference TRBV29-1 and TRBJ1-2): SAVISQKPSRDICQRGTSLTIQCQVDSQVTMMFWYRQQPGQSLTLIATANQGSEATYESGFVIDKFPISRPNLTFSTLTVSNMSPEDSSIYLCSVDGTDVYGYTFGSGTRLTVV.

The gene calls are TRBV25-1 and TRBJ1-2; a possible D gene is TRBD1 (6 bases). The CDR3 is made up of 13 amino acids. CDR1 is MGHDK, CDR2 SYGVNS, per germline. The germline V and J ends were trimmed by 4 bases and 2 bases, with 8 bases remaining between them. DNA of the CDR3: TGTGCCAGCAGTGTTAGGGGGAACTATGGCTACACCTTC. This sequence encodes CASSVRGNYGYTF.

Turning to this clonotype: Sequence at one end of the junction differs from germline and may be a read error. The CDR3 sequence is CASTGTDQETRYF. The DNA of the CDR3 is TGCGCCAGCACCGGGACGGACCAAGAGACCCGGTACTTC. The genes are TRBV5-1 and TRBJ2-5; D is tentatively TRBD1 or TRBD2 (5 bases each). Germline loops: CDR1 SGHRS, CDR2 YFSETQ. The CDR3 is 13 amino acids.

This clonotype was observed a handful of times. A junction end diverges from the germline sequence, so it may reflect a read error. The rearrangement links TRBV3-1 to TRBJ2-2; TRBD2 agrees at 10 bases. This CDR3 is built from 15 residues. CDR1 LGHDT and CDR2 YNNKEL come from the germline V gene (reference sequence). CDR3 sequence (DNA): TGTGCCAGCAGCCGGAGCGGGAGGGACACCGAGGAGCTGTTTTTT. Translating it yields CASSRSGRDTEELFF.

The chain carries TRBV7-2 and TRBJ2-7; D possibly corresponds to TRBD2 (5 bases). The V gene's germline CDR1 is SGHTA and CDR2 FQGNSA. This CDR3 is built from 13 residues. Trimming left V 5 bases short and J 7 bases short, with 15 bases between. The CDR3 protein is CASSPDLHLEQYF. CDR3 coding DNA: TGTGCCAGCAGCCCGGACTTGCACCTGGAGCAGTACTTC.

This clonotype was detected many times. The CDR3 sequence is CASSLRANSYNSPLHF. The CDR3 region has the DNA TGTGCCAGCAGCTTAAGGGCTAACTCCTATAATTCACCCCTCCACTTT. The chain employs TRBV7-2 and TRBJ1-6; D unresolved. Trimming took 2 bases from V and 0 from J, leaving 8 bases between them. There are 16 residues in the CDR3. Looked up from germline, CDR1 is SGHTA and CDR2 is FQGNSA.

The chain combines TRBV27 with TRBJ1-4; D not certain. CDR1 MNHEY and CDR2 SMNVEV come from the germline V gene (reference sequence). V was trimmed by 5 bases and J by 0 bases, leaving 22 bases between them. The CDR3 consists of 19 residues. The CDR3 sequence: CASSDTTDPALATNEKLFF. DNA of the CDR3: TGTGCCAGCAGTGACACCACCGATCCGGCGCTTGCAACTAATGAAAAACTGTTTTTT.

This chain uses TRBV7-2 with TRBJ2-3; D may be TRBD1 or TRBD2 (5 bases each). Trimming took off 11 bases at V and 4 bases at J, with 22 bases between the two ends. CDR3 length equals 15 residues. Germline V gene lookup returns CDR1 SGHTA and CDR2 FQGNSA. The CDR3 nucleotides are TGTGCCTGTGTGAAGGGGCGGAGGAGCTCAGATACGCAGTATTTT. Encoded protein: CACVKGRRSSDTQYF.

The rearrangement links TRBV7-8 to TRBJ2-3, with D possibly being TRBD2 (5 bases). V was cut by 1 base and J by 3 bases, with 17 bases left in between. The germline V gene encodes CDR1 SGHVS and CDR2 FQNEAQ. CDR3 length equals 17 residues. The CDR3 is CASSLGIARERTDTQYF. CDR3 DNA sequence: TGTGCCAGCAGCTTAGGTATAGCGAGGGAGAGGACAGATACGCAGTATTTT.

This clonotype showed up just a few times. The chain couples TRBV13 to TRBJ1-6, with a weak D call TRBD1 (6 bases). The CDR3 sequence is 16 residues long. Trimming left V 5 bases short and J 6 bases short, with 17 bases between. Per the germline V gene, CDR1 is PRHDT and CDR2 is FYEKMQ (reference sequence). Written as DNA, the CDR3 is TGTGCCAGCAGCCCGACCGGGACAAGGACTAATTCACCCCTCCACTTT. Encoded protein: CASSPTGTRTNSPLHF.

This clonotype was detected many times. This rearrangement joins TRBV5-1 to TRBJ2-3; D is ambiguous. V was cut by 5 bases and J by 4 bases, with 11 bases left in between. The germline CDR1 and CDR2 sequences are SGHRS and YFSETQ. The CDR3 totals 13 residues. This chain's CDR3 is CASRSGGSDTQYF. Here the CDR3 DNA reads TGCGCCAGCAGATCTGGCGGTTCAGATACGCAGTATTTT.

This clonotype was seen ten or more times. The rearrangement links TRBV5-1 to TRBJ2-7; no clear D gene. Trimming left V 6 bases short and J 7 bases short, with 23 bases between. Germline V gene sequence: CDR1 SGHRS, CDR2 YFSETQ. The CDR3 contains 15 residues. Written as DNA, the CDR3 is TGCGCCAGCAAAGGGTCATCTGGGGTGTCGAAAGAGCAGTACTTC. Protein: CASKGSSGVSKEQYF. The whole variable domain, remainder taken from reference TRBV5-1 and TRBJ2-7, is KAGVTQTPRYLIKTRGQQVTLSCSPISGHRSVSWYQQTPGQGLQFLFEYFSETQRNKGNFPGRFSGRQFSNSRSEMNVSTLELGDSALYLCASKGSSGVSKEQYFGPGTRLTVT.

This clonotype has at least ten counts. The chain carries TRBV7-8 and TRBJ1-5; D is uncertain. This CDR3 is 13 amino acids long. Trimming took 2 bases from V and 1 from J, leaving 3 bases between them. Germline-derived CDR1 and CDR2 are SGHVS and FQNEAQ. Here the CDR3 reads CASSLKSNQPQHF. The CDR3 nucleotides are TGTGCCAGCAGCTTAAAGAGCAATCAGCCCCAGCATTTT. Full variable domain (missing parts from reference TRBV7-8 and TRBJ1-5): GAGVSQSPRYKVAKRGQDVALRCDPISGHVSLFWYQQALGQGPEFLTYFQNEAQLDKSGLPSDRFFAERPEGSVSTLKIQRTQQEDSAVYLCASSLKSNQPQHFGDGTRLSIL.

This clonotype came up a few times. The gene calls are TRBV28 and TRBJ1-5; TRBD1 matches 7 bases. V gave up 5 bases and J gave up 9 bases; unmatched junction bases: 10. The CDR3 extends over 14 amino acids. In germline, CDR1 is MDHEN, CDR2 SYDVKM. The CDR3 region is CASSRPQGGRPQHF. CDR3 sequence (DNA): TGTGCCAGCAGTCGCCCGCAGGGGGGTAGGCCCCAGCATTTT.

V and J are TRBV7-6 and TRBJ1-1; tentatively, D is TRBD1 (5 bases). V lost 2 bases to trimming and J lost 4 bases, with 8 bases between them. The germline V gene encodes CDR1 SGHVS and CDR2 FNYEAQ. CDR3 size: 13 residues. CDR3 sequence (DNA): TGTGCCAGCAGCTTATTCCAGGGCACTGAAGCTTTCTTT. Its translation is CASSLFQGTEAFF.

The J gene is TRBJ1-1, the V gene TRBV5-1; 8 bases map to TRBD1. Looked up from germline, CDR1 is SGHRS and CDR2 is YFSETQ. The CDR3 is 16 residues long. V gave up 4 bases and J gave up 5 bases; unmatched junction bases: 13. The CDR3 coding sequence is TGCGCCAGCAGCATTTGGGGACAGGTGGGCCGAACTGAAGCTTTCTTT. Residues: CASSIWGQVGRTEAFF.

The rearrangement links TRBV4-3 to TRBJ2-5, with D possibly being TRBD1 (6 bases). The V end lost 4 bases, the J end lost 1 base, and 13 bases lay between the germline ends. CDR3 size: 15 residues. Germline V gene data show CDR1 as LGHNA and CDR2 as YSLEER. CDR3 sequence reads: CASSPARTVQETQYF. In DNA, the CDR3 is TGCGCCAGCAGCCCGGCTCGGACAGTCCAAGAGACCCAGTACTTC.